These T cell receptor beta chains were read from a single sample in a study of beta chain features in type 1 diabetes. The method was immunoSEQ multiplex PCR; TCRdb's version includes in-frame clones alone and lacks a portion of them. The data hold approximately 600,000 clones, with around 11% observed a single time. Input material: naive CD4+ T cells from blood. Every receptor here comes from a man aged 30 to 45 with type 1 diabetes. The CDR3 runs from the conserved cysteine through the conserved F or W. D genes are given only for firm matches. Size is omitted from some rows. Given values are once, few, many or a class for expanded clones.

TGTGCCAGCAGTCACCCTAACTATGGCTACACCTTC	CASSHPNYGYTF	-	TRBV5-4	TRBJ1-2	-
TGTGCCAGCGGGGTCGCAAACTATGGCTACACCTTC	CASGVANYGYTF	-	TRBV9	TRBJ1-2	-
TGTGCCAGCAGCACCAGTAGCGGGACCTACAATGAGCAGTTCTTC	CASSTSSGTYNEQFF	-	TRBV9	TRBJ2-1	TRBD2
TGTGCCAGCAGCCGGGACAGCCAAGAGACCCAGTACTTC	CASSRDSQETQYF	-	TRBV7-9	TRBJ2-5	TRBD1
TGTGCCAGCAGTAGGAGTTTGACCGGGGAGCTGTTTTTT	CASSRSLTGELFF	-	TRBV25-1	TRBJ2-2	-
TGTGCCAGCAGTTACCCAGGGAGAGTGACCCAGTACTTC	CASSYPGRVTQYF	few	TRBV6-5	TRBJ2-5	-
TGTGCCAGCAGCCCTGCGGGGGGCGTAACAGATACGCAGTATTTT	CASSPAGGVTDTQYF	few	TRBV6-6	TRBJ2-3	TRBD2
TGTGCCAGCAGTTTCAAACAGGGGTTCCTGACTTTC	CASSFKQGFLTF	few	TRBV28	TRBJ2-6	TRBD1
TGCAGCGTCGGGGACAGCTTTAATCAGCCCCAGCATTTT	CSVGDSFNQPQHF	-	TRBV29-1	TRBJ1-5	TRBD1
TGTGCCACCAGCAGAGCGCAGGTGAATGGCTACACCTTC	CATSRAQVNGYTF	few	TRBV15	TRBJ1-2	-
TGTGCCAGCAGCTCCCCTTACGGCGATGAGCAGTTCTTC	CASSSPYGDEQFF	few	TRBV7-8	TRBJ2-1	-
TGTGCCAGCAGTGGCCAAGCGGGGCAAGAGACCCAGTACTTC	CASSGQAGQETQYF	-	TRBV27	TRBJ2-5	TRBD2
TGTGCCACCAGCAGAGATACTGGGGGCTCGCTGAGGGCTGTTGGGTTCTTC	CATSRDTGGSLRAVGFF	-	TRBV15	TRBJ2-1	-
TGTGCCAGCATCTCCGGGACTCCAGGAAGAGAAGCCCAGTACTTC	CASISGTPGREAQYF	-	TRBV7-2	TRBJ2-5	-
TGTGCCAGCAGCCCCCTCGCGGGTAATGAGCAGTTCTTC	CASSPLAGNEQFF	few	TRBV6-5	TRBJ2-1	-
TGTGCCAGTATAGACGGCAACTATGGCTACACCTTC	CASIDGNYGYTF	-	TRBV19	TRBJ1-2	-
TGTGCCACTACCGGGAGGATCTCCTACGAGCAGTACTTC	CATTGRISYEQYF	-	TRBV6-5	TRBJ2-7	TRBD2
TGTGCCAGCAGTGGCGAGGTTGAAAAACTGTTTTTT	CASSGEVEKLFF	few	TRBV2	TRBJ1-4	-
TGTGCCACCAGCTCCGACTCTCATCAGCCCCAGCATTTT	CATSSDSHQPQHF	-	TRBV15	TRBJ1-5	-
TGTGCCAGCAGCTTGGAGAGAGGGGGGAGCAATCAGCCCCAGCATTTT	CASSLERGGSNQPQHF	few	TRBV5-6	TRBJ1-5	-
TGTGCCAGCAGCCCCGAGAGCGGGACTTTCATAGATACGCAGTATTTT	CASSPESGTFIDTQYF	-	TRBV4-2	TRBJ2-3	TRBD2
TGTGCCTGGGGAAGTGTAGAGGCCAGCGGACACACCATATATTTT	CAWGSVEASGHTIYF	few	TRBV30	TRBJ1-3	-
TGTGCCAGCAGCTTCCGGGACAGGGGGCCTCACGGCTACACCTTC	CASSFRDRGPHGYTF	few	TRBV7-2	TRBJ1-2	TRBD1
TGTGCCAGCACCACGGGATCCCCCTACGAGCAGTACTTC	CASTTGSPYEQYF	-	TRBV28	TRBJ2-7	-
TGTGCCAGCAGCCCGAGGAGGTACCAAGAGACCCAGTACTTC	CASSPRRYQETQYF	-	TRBV7-2	TRBJ2-5	-
TGTGCCAGCAGTGATTGGGGGAGCTACGAGCAGTACTTC	CASSDWGSYEQYF	-	TRBV25-1	TRBJ2-7	-
TGCGCCAGCAGCCCCCCAGGGATGGCAGATACGCAGTATTTT	CASSPPGMADTQYF	few	TRBV5-1	TRBJ2-3	-
TGTGCCAGCAGTTTATACTCCGGGCCTAATGAAAAACTGTTTTTT	CASSLYSGPNEKLFF	few	TRBV28	TRBJ1-4	-
TGTGCCTGGAGTGGTCGAACCCTGAGCTCTGGAAACACCATATATTTT	CAWSGRTLSSGNTIYF	-	TRBV30	TRBJ1-3	-
TGTGCCAGCAGGGTAGGGACAGGGACCCTTCACTATGGCTACACCTTC	CASRVGTGTLHYGYTF	-	TRBV7-2	TRBJ1-2	TRBD1
TGTGCCAGCAGTTTATTGACAGGGCACACAGATACGCAGTATTTT	CASSLLTGHTDTQYF	-	TRBV27	TRBJ2-3	TRBD1
TGCAGCGTTGGGCGCAGCCAAGAGACCCAGTACTTC	CSVGRSQETQYF	-	TRBV29-1	TRBJ2-5	-
TGCGCCAGCAGCTTAGGAACAGACGCTGGGGAGACCCAGTACTTC	CASSLGTDAGETQYF	-	TRBV5-1	TRBJ2-5	-
TGTGCCAGCAGTTTTGTCGATCAGCCCCAGCATTTT	CASSFVDQPQHF	-	TRBV27	TRBJ1-5	-
TGTGCCAGCAGCCAACCAACGAGGGGTAGCAATCAGCCCCAGCATTTT	CASSQPTRGSNQPQHF	-	TRBV4-2	TRBJ1-5	-
TGTGCCACCAGCAGGTCAGGGGGAGAAAAACTGTTTTTT	CATSRSGGEKLFF	-	TRBV15	TRBJ1-4	TRBD1
TGTGCCAGCAGCTTCGCACCCGGGACAGGGATCCACGAGCAGTACTTC	CASSFAPGTGIHEQYF	few	TRBV7-2	TRBJ2-7	TRBD1